This T cell receptor beta chain was sequenced in a study of human T cells and chemical hapten exposure. Overall study: 0.01% DPC was applied to the upper back in patch tests, which were read at 6 days. Patients, largely female, had alopecia areata, totalis or universalis.

CDR1 is MNHEY and CDR2 is SVGEGT in the germline V gene. This CDR3 comprises 14 residues. The junction had 2 bases not matched to a gene; V was cut back by 5 bases and J by 1 base. This clonotype was seen more than once but under ten times. Via MiXCR, TCRdb re-called the RACE reads, giving one row per CDR3 protein. In the table there are fewer than 200,000 distinct CDR3 sequences, about 30% of which are singletons. Time point denoted: patch test 3, about 24 weeks after DPC sensitization. The treatment denotes: therapeutic diphenylcyclopropenone sensitization with weekly scalp DPC. Patch tests were applied only after blood draws. Sample donors consisted of patients with alopecia, aged 18 to 70 years, who were suitable for DPC.

The specimen was whole blood, collected in connection with sensitization to the hapten diphenylcyclopropenone (DPC). The rearrangement links TRBV6-2 or TRBV6-3 to TRBJ2-1, with 7 nucleotides matching TRBD2. The TCR was taken from a woman aged 18-29 years with alopecia areata. Some clones in this sample may be carry-over from other donors' samples. CDR3 DNA sequence: TGTGCCAGCAGTCGCGGGAGTTCCTACAATGAGCAGTTCTTC. Translation gives CASSRGSSYNEQFF.